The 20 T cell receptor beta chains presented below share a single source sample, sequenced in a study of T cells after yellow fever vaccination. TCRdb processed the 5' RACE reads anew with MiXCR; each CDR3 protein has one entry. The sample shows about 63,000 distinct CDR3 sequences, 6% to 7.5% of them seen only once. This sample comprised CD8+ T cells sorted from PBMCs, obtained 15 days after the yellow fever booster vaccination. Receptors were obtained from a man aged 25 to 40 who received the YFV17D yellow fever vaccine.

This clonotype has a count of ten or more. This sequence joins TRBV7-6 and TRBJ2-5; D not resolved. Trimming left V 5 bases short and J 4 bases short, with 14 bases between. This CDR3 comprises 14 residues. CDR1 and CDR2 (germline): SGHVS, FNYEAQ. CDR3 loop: CASSRRLGIETQYF. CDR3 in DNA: TGTGCCAGCAGCAGGCGGTTAGGAATAGAGACCCAGTACTTC.

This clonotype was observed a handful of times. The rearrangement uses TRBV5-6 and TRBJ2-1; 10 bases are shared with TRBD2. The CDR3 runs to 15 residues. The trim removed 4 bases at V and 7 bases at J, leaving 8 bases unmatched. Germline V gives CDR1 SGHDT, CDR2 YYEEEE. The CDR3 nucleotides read TGTGCCAGCAGCCCCGGGCCTAGCGGGAGAAATGAGCAGTTCTTC. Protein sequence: CASSPGPSGRNEQFF.

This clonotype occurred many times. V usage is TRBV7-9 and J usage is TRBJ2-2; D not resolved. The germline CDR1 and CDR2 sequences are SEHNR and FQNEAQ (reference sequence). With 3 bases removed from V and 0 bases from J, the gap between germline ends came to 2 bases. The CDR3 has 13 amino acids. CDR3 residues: CASSFPNTGELFF. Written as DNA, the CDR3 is TGTGCCAGCAGCTTCCCGAACACCGGGGAGCTGTTTTTT. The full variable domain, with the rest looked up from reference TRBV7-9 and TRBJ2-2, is DTGVSQNPRHKITKRGQNVTFRCDPISEHNRLYWYRQTLGQGPEFLTYFQNEAQLEKSRLLSDRFSAERPKGSFSTLEIQRTEQGDSAMYLCASSFPNTGELFFGEGSRLTVL.

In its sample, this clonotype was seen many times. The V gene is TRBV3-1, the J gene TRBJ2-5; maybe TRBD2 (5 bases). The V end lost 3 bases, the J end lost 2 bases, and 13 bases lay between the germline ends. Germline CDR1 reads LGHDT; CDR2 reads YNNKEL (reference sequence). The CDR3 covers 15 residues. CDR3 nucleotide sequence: TGTGCCAGCAGCCACGGGGTGCAGATACAAGAGACCCAGTACTTC. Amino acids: CASSHGVQIQETQYF.

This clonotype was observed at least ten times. The CDR3 is CASSLDSGLHTDTQYF. The CDR3 nucleotides read TGTGCCAGCAGTTTAGATTCGGGCTTGCACACAGATACGCAGTATTTT. The V and J genes are TRBV12-3 or TRBV12-4 and TRBJ2-3; D is unclear. V was cut by 1 base and J by 2 bases, with 13 bases left in between. The CDR3 length is 16 residues.

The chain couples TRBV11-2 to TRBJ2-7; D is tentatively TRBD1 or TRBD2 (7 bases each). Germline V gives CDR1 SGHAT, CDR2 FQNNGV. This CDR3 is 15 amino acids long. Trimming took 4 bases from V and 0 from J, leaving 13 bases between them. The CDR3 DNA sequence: TGTGCCAGCAGCTATCAGGGGGGGGGCTCCTACGAGCAGTACTTC. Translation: CASSYQGGGSYEQYF.

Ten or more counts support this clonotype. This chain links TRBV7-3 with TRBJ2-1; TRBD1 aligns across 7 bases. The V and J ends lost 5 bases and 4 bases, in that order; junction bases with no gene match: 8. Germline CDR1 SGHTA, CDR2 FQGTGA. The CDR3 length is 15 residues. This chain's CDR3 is CASSPRDRGYNEQFF. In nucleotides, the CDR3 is TGTGCCAGCAGCCCCCGGGACAGAGGTTACAATGAGCAGTTCTTC.

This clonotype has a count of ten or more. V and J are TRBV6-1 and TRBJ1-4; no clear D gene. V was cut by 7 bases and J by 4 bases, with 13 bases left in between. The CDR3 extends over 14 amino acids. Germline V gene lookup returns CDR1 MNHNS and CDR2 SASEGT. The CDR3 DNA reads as TGTGCCAGCACGAAGGCAGCAATTAATGAAAAACTGTTTTTT. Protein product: CASTKAAINEKLFF.

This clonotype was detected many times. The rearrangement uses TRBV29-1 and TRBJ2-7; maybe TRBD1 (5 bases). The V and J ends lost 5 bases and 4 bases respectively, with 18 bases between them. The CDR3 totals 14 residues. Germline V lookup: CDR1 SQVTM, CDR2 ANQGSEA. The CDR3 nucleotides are TGCAGCGTTTCAATGGTGGGGCCGGAATACGAGCAGTACTTC. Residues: CSVSMVGPEYEQYF.

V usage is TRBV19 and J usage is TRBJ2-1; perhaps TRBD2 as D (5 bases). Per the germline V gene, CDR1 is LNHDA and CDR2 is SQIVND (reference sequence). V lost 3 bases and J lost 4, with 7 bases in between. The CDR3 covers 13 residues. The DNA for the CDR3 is TGTGCCAGTAGTATCGGGGTATACAATGAGCAGTTCTTC. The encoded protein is CASSIGVYNEQFF.

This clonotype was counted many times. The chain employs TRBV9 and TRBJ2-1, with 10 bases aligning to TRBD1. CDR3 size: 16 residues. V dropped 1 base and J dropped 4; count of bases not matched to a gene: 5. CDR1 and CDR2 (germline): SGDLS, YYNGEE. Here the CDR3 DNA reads TGTGCCAGCAGCGTAACCGGGACAGGGGTATACAATGAGCAGTTCTTC. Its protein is CASSVTGTGVYNEQFF.

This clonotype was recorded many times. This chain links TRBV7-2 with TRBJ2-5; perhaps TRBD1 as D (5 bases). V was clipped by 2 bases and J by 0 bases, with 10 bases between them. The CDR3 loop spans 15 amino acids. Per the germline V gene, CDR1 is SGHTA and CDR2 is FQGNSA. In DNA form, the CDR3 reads TGTGCCAGCAGCTTATCAAGACAGAACCAAGAGACCCAGTACTTC. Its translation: CASSLSRQNQETQYF.

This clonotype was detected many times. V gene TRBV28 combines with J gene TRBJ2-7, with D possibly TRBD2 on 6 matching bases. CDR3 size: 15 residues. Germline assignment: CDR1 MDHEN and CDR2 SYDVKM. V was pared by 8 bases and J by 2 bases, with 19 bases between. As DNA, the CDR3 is TGTGCCAGCGTTAGCCGTAGGGACTTCCCCTACGAGCAGTACTTC. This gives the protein CASVSRRDFPYEQYF.

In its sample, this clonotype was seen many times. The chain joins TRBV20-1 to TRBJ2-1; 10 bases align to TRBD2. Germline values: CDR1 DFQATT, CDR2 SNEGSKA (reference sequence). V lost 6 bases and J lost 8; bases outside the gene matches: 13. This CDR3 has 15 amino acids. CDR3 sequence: CSAEGASGRLDEQFF. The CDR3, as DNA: TGCAGTGCAGAGGGGGCTAGCGGGAGATTGGATGAGCAGTTCTTC.

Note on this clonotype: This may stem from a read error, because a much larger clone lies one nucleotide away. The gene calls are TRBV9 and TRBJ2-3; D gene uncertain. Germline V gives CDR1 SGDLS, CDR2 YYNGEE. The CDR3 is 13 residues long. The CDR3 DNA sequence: TGTGCCAGCGGCGTAGATACCACAGATACGCAGTATTTT. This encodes CASGVDTTDTQYF. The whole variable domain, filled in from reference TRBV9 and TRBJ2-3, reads DSGVTQTPKHLITATGQRVTLRCSPRSGDLSVYWYQQSLDQGLQFLIQYYNGEERAKGNILERFSAQQFPDLHSELNLSSLELGDSALYFCASGVDTTDTQYFGPGTRLTVL.

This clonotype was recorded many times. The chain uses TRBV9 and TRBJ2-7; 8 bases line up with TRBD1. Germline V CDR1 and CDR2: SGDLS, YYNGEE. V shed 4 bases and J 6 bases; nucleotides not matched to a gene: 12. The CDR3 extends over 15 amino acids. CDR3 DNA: TGTGCCAGCAGCCCGTTACTCGGACAGGGAACCGAGCAGTACTTC. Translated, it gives CASSPLLGQGTEQYF.

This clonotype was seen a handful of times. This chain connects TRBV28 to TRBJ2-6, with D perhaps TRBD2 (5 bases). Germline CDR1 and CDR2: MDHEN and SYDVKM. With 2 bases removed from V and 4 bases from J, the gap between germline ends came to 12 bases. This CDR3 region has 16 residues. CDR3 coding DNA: TGTGCCAGCAGTTTAATCGGGTTAGCGGGGGCCAACGTCCTGACTTTC. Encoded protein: CASSLIGLAGANVLTF.

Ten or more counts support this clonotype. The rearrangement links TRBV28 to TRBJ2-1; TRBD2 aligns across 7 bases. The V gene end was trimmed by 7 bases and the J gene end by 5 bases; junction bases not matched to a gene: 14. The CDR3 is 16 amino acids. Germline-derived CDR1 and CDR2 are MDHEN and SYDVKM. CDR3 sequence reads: CASKRLALVLDNEQFF. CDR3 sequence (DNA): TGTGCCAGCAAACGACTAGCCTTAGTTCTTGACAATGAGCAGTTCTTC.

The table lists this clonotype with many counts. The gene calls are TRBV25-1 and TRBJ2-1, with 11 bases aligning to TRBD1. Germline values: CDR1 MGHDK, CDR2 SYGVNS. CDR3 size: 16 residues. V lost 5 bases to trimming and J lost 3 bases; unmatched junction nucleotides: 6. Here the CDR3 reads CASSPGTGGSYNEQFF. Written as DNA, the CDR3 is TGTGCCAGCAGTCCAGGGACAGGGGGTAGCTACAATGAGCAGTTCTTC. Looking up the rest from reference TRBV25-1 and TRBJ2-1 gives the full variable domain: EADIYQTPRYLVIGTGKKITLECSQTMGHDKMYWYQQDPGMELHLIHYSYGVNSTEKGDLSSESTVSRIRTEHFPLTLESARPSHTSQYLCASSPGTGGSYNEQFFGPGTRLTVL.

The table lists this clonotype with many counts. CDR3: CAITNFYYGYTF. Written as DNA, the CDR3 is TGTGCCATCACGAATTTTTACTATGGCTACACCTTC. The chain employs TRBV10-3 and TRBJ1-2, with no clear D. The CDR3 runs 12 residues. Germline values: CDR1 ENHRY, CDR2 SYGVKD. Trimming cost V 7 bases and J 3 bases, with 9 bases left between them.